One and the same sample provided the 2 T cell receptor beta chains below, sequenced in a study of monozygotic twins with inflammatory bowel disease. Reanalyzing the 5' RACE reads, TCRdb keeps one entry per CDR3 protein, without DNA. This table lists roughly 120,000 distinct CDR3 sequences. The sample was blood. The receptor source for this set is a human donor with ulcerative colitis or Crohn's disease, or a healthy co-twin of an affected twin (not recorded which).

The rearrangement links TRBV20-1 to TRBJ2-3; TCRdb proposes TRBD1, but this gene call is untestable without DNA. This CDR3 has 14 amino acids. The germline gives CDR1 DFQATT, CDR2 SNEGSKA (reference sequence). The CDR3 loop reads CSARDPGSTDTQYF.

Measured by frequency, this clonotype is medium-sized (0.01 to 0.1%). This rearrangement joins TRBV20-1 to TRBJ2-7; the D gene TCRdb calls, TRBD1, cannot be checked with no DNA. Per the germline V gene, CDR1 is DFQATT and CDR2 is SNEGSKA (reference sequence). The CDR3 is made up of 15 amino acids. The chain's CDR3 is CSAEEPGQGAAEQYF.